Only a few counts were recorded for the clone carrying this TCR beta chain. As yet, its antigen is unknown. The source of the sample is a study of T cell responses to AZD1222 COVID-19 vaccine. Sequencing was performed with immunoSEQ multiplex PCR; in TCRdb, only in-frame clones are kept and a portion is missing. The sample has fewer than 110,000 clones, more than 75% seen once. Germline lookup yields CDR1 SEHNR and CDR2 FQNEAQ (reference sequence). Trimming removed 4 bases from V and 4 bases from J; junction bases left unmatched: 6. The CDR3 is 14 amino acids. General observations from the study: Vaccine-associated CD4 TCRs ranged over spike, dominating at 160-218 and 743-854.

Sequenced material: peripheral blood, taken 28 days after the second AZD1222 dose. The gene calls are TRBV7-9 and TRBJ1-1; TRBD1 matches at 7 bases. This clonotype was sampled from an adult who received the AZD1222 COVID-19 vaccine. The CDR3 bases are TGTGCCAGCAGCTACACGACAGGGTCCACTGAAGCTTTCTTT. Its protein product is CASSYTTGSTEAFF. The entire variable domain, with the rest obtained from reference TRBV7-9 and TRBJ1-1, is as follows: DTGVSQNPRHKITKRGQNVTFRCDPISEHNRLYWYRQTLGQGPEFLTYFQNEAQLEKSRLLSDRFSAERPKGSFSTLEIQRTEQGDSAMYLCASSYTTGSTEAFFGQGTRLTVV.